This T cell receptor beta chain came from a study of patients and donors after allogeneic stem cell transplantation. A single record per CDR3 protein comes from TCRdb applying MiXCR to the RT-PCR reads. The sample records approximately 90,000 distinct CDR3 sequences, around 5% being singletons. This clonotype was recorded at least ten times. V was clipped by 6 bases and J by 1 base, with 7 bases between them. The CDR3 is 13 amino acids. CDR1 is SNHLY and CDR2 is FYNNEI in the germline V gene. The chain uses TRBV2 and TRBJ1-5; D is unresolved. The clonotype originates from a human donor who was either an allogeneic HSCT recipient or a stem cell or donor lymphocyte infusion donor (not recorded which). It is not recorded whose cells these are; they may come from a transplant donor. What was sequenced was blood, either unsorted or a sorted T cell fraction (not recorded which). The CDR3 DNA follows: TGTGCCAGCAGGGGCCAGAGCAATCAGCCCCAGCATTTT. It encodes CASRGQSNQPQHF.